The 3 T cell receptor delta chains in this list originate from one sample, sequenced in a study of gamma-delta T cells after stem cell transplantation. TCRdb fed the RT-PCR reads to CATT. The sample has fewer than 4,500 delta-chain clones, 9.5% to 13% seen once. Sequencing input: gamma-delta T cells. These receptors all stem from a human donor. It is not recorded whose cells these are; they may come from a transplant donor.

This chain joins TRDV1 and TRDJ1, with 8 positions matching TRDD3. TCRdb is silent on the J gene; assignment here came from matching the DNA to germline. J was trimmed by 0 bases and V by 5 bases; bases with no gene match: 26. This CDR3 comprises 22 residues. Per germline, CDR1 TSWWSYY and CDR2 QGS. The CDR3 loop is CALGPILQPGGLGARYTDKLIF. The CDR3 DNA reads TGTGCTCTTGGGCCTATCCTACAACCGGGGGGACTGGGGGCGAGGTACACCGATAAACTCATCTTT.

This clone has only a few counts. CDR3 in amino acids: CALGEYLSPTDKLIF. The DNA of the CDR3 is TGTGCTCTTGGGGAGTATCTATCGCCCACCGATAAACTCATCTTT. V is TRDV1 and J is TRDJ1; D call uncertain. CDR1 and CDR2 from the germline V gene are TSWWSYY and QGS. Between the trimmed V and J ends, which lost 3 bases and 1 base, there was a span of 12 bases. The CDR3 is 15 residues long.

The chain has TRDV2 and TRDJ1; 9 nucleotides agree with TRDD3. The J gene is not listed in TCRdb, so it was assigned here from a DNA match to germline. After removal of 4 bases from V and 2 bases from J, the junction contained 13 bases not matched to a gene. The length of the CDR3 is 17 residues. Germline-derived CDR1 and CDR2 are GEAIGNYY and EKD. This CDR3 reads CACEDWGSLGATDKLIF. In DNA form, the CDR3 reads TGTGCCTGTGAGGACTGGGGGAGCCTTGGTGCGACCGATAAACTCATCTTT.